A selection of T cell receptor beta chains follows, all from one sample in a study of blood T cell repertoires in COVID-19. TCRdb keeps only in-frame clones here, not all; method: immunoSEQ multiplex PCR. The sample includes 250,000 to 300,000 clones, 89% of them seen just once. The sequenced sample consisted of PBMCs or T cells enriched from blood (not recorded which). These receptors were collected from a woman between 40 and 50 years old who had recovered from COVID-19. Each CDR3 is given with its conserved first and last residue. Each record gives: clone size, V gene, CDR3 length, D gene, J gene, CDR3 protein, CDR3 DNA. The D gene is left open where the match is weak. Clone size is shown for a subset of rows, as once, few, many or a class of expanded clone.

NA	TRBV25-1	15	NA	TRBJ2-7	CASSPSNYRVYEQYF	TGTGCCAGCAGTCCTAGCAACTACAGGGTTTACGAGCAGTACTTC
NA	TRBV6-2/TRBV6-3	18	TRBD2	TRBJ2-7	CASSGRGSGRGGSYEQYF	TGTGCCAGCAGTGGCCGCGGTAGCGGGAGGGGAGGGTCCTACGAGCAGTACTTC
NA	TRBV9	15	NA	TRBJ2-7	CASSLGGRGSYEQYF	TGTGCCAGCAGCCTGGGGGGACGGGGATCCTACGAGCAGTACTTC
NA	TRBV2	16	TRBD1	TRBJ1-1	CARSEVRGTGVSEAFF	TGTGCCAGGAGTGAAGTTCGTGGGACAGGAGTTAGTGAAGCTTTCTTT
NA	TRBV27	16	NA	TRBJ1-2	CASSLRLSGPNYGYTF	TGTGCCAGCAGTTTACGGCTTTCAGGGCCTAACTATGGCTACACCTTC
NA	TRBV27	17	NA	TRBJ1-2	CASSFGGASLEVLGYTF	TGTGCCAGCAGTTTTGGGGGGGCTAGTCTAGAGGTCCTTGGCTACACCTTC
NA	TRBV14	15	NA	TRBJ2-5	CASSQDADSPWTQYF	TGTGCCAGCAGCCAAGATGCGGACAGCCCTTGGACCCAGTACTTC
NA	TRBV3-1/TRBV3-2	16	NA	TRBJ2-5	CASSLRGGAISGTQYF	TGTGCCAGCAGCCTCCGAGGTGGGGCCATCTCTGGGACCCAGTACTTC
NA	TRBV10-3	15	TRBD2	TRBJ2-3	CAISEGGGSTDTQYF	TGTGCCATCAGTGAAGGCGGGGGGAGCACAGATACGCAGTATTTT
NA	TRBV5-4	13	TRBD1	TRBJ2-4	CASSSGQGNIQYF	TGTGCCAGCAGCTCGGGACAGGGGAACATTCAGTACTTC
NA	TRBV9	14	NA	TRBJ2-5	CASSARDWVETQYF	TGTGCCAGCAGCGCCCGGGATTGGGTAGAGACCCAGTACTTC
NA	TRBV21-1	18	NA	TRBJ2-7	CASSNVVWAGGPAYEQYF	TGTGCCAGCAGCAACGTGGTTTGGGCGGGAGGGCCCGCCTACGAGCAGTACTTC
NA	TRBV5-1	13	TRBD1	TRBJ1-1	CASSLPRDSEAFF	TGCGCCAGCAGCCTCCCTCGGGACAGTGAAGCTTTCTTT
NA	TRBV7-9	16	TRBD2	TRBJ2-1	CASSYFLAGAGNEQFF	TGTGCCAGCAGCTACTTCCTAGCGGGGGCCGGCAATGAGCAGTTCTTC
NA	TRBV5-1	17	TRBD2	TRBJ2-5	CASSLGLAGRGKETQYF	TGCGCCAGCAGCTTGGGACTAGCGGGGCGAGGGAAAGAGACCCAGTACTTC
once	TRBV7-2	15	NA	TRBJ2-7	CASSAQASISYEQYF	TGTGCCAGCAGCGCTCAGGCCAGTATCTCCTACGAGCAGTACTTC
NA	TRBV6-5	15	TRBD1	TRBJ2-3	CASRTQGAGADTQYF	TGTGCCAGCAGAACACAGGGGGCAGGTGCAGATACGCAGTATTTT
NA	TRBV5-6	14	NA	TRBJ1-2	CASSLGQANYGYTF	TGTGCCAGCAGCTTGGGGCAGGCTAACTATGGCTACACCTTC
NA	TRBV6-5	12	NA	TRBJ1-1	CASSYRGSEAFF	TGTGCCAGCAGTTACAGGGGTTCTGAAGCTTTCTTT
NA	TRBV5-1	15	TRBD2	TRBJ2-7	CASSLGLAGTYEQYF	TGCGCCAGCAGCTTGGGACTAGCGGGGACCTACGAGCAGTACTTC
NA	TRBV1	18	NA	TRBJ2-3	CTSSQCQREGRGEDTQYF	TGCACCAGCAGCCAATGTCAGCGGGAGGGCCGAGGAGAAGATACGCAGTATTTT
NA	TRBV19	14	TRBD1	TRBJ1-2	CASRRQGSGHGYTF	TGTGCCAGTAGGAGACAGGGTTCTGGGCATGGCTACACCTTC
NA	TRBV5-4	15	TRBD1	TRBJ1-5	CASSQDRADSQPQHF	TGTGCCAGCAGCCAGGACAGGGCGGATAGTCAGCCCCAGCATTTT
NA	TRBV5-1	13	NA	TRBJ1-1	CASSIQADGKAFF	TGCGCCAGCAGCATACAGGCGGATGGAAAAGCTTTCTTT
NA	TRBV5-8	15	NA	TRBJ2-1	CASLRTASSYNEQFF	TGTGCCAGCCTCCGGACAGCGAGCTCCTACAATGAGCAGTTCTTC
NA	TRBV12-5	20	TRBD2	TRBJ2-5	CASGLDVGASGRAIQETQYF	TGTGCTAGTGGTTTGGACGTAGGGGCTAGCGGGAGGGCCATCCAAGAGACCCAGTACTTC
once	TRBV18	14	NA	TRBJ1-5	CASSPSGWNQPQHF	TGTGCCAGCTCACCGTCAGGTTGGAATCAGCCCCAGCATTTT
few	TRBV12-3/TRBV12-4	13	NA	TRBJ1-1	CASSHDRNTEAFF	TGTGCCAGCAGCCACGACAGAAACACTGAAGCTTTCTTT
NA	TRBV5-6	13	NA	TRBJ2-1	CASSPPAGTEQFF	TGTGCCAGCAGCCCCCCGGCGGGAACTGAGCAGTTCTTC
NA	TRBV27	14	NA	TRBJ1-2	CASRSLGAGYGYTF	TGTGCCAGCCGCTCGTTGGGGGCGGGTTATGGCTACACCTTC
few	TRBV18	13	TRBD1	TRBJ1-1	CASSWPGGTEAFF	TGTGCCAGCTCTTGGCCAGGGGGGACTGAAGCTTTCTTT
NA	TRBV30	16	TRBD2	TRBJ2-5	CAWSRITSGSRETQYF	TGTGCCTGGAGTAGAATTACTAGCGGGAGCAGAGAGACCCAGTACTTC
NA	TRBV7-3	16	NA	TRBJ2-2	CASSLSSPGGTGELFF	TGTGCCAGCAGCTTAAGCTCCCCGGGTGGAACCGGGGAGCTGTTTTTT
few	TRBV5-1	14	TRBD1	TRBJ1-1	CASSWGTGNTEAFF	TGCGCCAGCAGCTGGGGGACAGGGAACACTGAAGCTTTCTTT
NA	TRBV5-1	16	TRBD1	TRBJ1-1	CASSLGRGLMNTEAFF	TGCGCCAGCAGCTTGGGCAGGGGGCTCATGAACACTGAAGCTTTCTTT
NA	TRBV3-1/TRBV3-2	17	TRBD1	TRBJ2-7	CASSLHRSGQGVYEQYF	TGTGCCAGCAGCCTACACAGGAGCGGACAGGGGGTCTACGAGCAGTACTTC
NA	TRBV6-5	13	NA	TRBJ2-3	CASSYPGAQTQYF	TGTGCCAGCAGTTACCCAGGGGCTCAAACGCAGTATTTT
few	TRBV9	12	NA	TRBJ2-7	CASSGTGEEQYF	TGTGCCAGCAGCGGGACGGGAGAAGAGCAGTACTTC
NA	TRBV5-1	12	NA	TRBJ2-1	CASSLARNEQFF	TGCGCCAGCAGCTTGGCACGGAATGAGCAGTTCTTC
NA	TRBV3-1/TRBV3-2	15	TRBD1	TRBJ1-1	CASIHQGARGTEAFF	TGTGCCAGCATTCACCAGGGGGCGCGGGGCACTGAAGCTTTCTTT
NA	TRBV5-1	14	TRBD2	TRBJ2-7	CASSLISGAYEQYF	TGCGCCAGCAGCTTAATTAGCGGGGCCTACGAGCAGTACTTC
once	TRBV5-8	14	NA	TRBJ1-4	CASSLGEIPEKLFF	TGTGCCAGCAGCTTGGGGGAGATACCTGAAAAACTGTTTTTT
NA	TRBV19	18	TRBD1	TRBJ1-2	CASSSSFLDRGYHYGYTF	TGTGCCAGTAGTAGCTCCTTCCTGGACAGGGGGTACCACTATGGCTACACCTTC
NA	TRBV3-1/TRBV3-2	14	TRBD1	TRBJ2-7	CASSPADRDGEQYF	TGTGCCAGCAGCCCAGCGGACAGGGACGGCGAGCAGTACTTC
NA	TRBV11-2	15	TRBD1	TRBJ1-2	CASSRTRTGDYGYTF	TGTGCCAGCAGCCGGACGCGGACAGGGGACTATGGCTACACCTTC
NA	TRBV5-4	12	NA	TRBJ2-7	CASSGTSSEQYF	TGTGCCAGCAGCGGTACTAGCAGCGAGCAGTACTTC